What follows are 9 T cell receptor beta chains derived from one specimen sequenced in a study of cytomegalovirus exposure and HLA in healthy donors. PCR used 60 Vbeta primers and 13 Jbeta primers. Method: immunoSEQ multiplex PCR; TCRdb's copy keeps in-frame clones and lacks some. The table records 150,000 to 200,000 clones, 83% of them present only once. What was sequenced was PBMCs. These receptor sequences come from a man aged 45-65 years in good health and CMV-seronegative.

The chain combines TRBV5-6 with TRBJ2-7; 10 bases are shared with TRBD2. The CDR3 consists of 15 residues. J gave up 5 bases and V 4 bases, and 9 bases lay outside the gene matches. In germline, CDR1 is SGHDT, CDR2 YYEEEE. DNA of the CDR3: TGTGCCAGCAGCCTTGGCCTAGCGGGAGCGCACGAGCAGTACTTC. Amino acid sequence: CASSLGLAGAHEQYF.

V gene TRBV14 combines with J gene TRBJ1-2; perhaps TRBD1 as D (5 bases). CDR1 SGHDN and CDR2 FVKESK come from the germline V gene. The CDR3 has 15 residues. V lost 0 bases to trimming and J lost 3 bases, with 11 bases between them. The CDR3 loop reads CASSQDGGSYYGYTF. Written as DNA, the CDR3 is TGTGCCAGCAGCCAAGATGGGGGGTCGTACTATGGCTACACCTTC.

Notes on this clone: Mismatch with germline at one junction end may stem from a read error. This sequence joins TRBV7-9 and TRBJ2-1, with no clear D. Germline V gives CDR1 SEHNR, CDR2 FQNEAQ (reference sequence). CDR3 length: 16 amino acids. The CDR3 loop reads CSSSLGRASIYNEQFF. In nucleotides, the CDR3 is TGTTCCAGCAGCTTAGGTCGAGCCTCAATCTACAATGAGCAGTTCTTC.

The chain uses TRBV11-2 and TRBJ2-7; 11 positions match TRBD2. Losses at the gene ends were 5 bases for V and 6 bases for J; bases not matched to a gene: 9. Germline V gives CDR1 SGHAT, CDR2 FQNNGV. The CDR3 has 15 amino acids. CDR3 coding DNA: TGTGCCAGCAGCCCGACGACTAGCGGGAATGGCGAGCAGTACTTC. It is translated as CASSPTTSGNGEQYF.

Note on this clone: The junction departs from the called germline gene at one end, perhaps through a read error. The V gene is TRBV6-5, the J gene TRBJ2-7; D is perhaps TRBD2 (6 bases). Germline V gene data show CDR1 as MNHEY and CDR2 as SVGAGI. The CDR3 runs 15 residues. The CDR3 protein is CVSSYSLSGTYEQYF. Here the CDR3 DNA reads TGTGTCAGCAGTTACTCTCTTAGCGGAACCTACGAGCAGTACTTC.

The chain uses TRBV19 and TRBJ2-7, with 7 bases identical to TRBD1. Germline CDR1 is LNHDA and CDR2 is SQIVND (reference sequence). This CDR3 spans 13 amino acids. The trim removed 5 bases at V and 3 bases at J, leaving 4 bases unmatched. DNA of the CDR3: TGTGCCAGTAGTCAATGGACAGGCTACGAGCAGTACTTC. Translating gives CASSQWTGYEQYF. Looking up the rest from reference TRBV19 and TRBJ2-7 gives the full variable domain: DGGITQSPKYLFRKEGQNVTLSCEQNLNHDAMYWYRQDPGQGLRLIYYSQIVNDFQKGDIAEGYSVSREKKESFPLTVTSAQKNPTAFYLCASSQWTGYEQYFGPGTRLTVT.

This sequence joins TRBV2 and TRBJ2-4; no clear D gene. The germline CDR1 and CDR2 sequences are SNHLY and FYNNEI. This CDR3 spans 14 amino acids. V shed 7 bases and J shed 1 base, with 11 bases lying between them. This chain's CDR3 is CASTLSMAKNIQYF. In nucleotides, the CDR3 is TGTGCCAGCACTTTATCTATGGCCAAAAACATTCAGTACTTC.

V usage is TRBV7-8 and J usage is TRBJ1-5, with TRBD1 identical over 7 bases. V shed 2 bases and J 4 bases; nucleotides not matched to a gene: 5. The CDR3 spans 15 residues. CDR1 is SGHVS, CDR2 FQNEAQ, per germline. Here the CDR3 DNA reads TGTGCCAGCAGCTTATACAGGGGCTTAAATCAGCCCCAGCATTTT. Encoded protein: CASSLYRGLNQPQHF. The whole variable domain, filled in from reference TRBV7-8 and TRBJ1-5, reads GAGVSQSPRYKVAKRGQDVALRCDPISGHVSLFWYQQALGQGPEFLTYFQNEAQLDKSGLPSDRFFAERPEGSVSTLKIQRTQQEDSAVYLCASSLYRGLNQPQHFGDGTRLSIL.

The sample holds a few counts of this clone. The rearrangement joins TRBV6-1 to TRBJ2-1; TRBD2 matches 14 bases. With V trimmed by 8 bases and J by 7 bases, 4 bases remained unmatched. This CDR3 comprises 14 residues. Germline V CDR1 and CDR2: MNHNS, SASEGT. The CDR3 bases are TGTGCCAGCGGAGGACTAGCGGGAGGTAATGAGCAGTTCTTC. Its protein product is CASGGLAGGNEQFF.